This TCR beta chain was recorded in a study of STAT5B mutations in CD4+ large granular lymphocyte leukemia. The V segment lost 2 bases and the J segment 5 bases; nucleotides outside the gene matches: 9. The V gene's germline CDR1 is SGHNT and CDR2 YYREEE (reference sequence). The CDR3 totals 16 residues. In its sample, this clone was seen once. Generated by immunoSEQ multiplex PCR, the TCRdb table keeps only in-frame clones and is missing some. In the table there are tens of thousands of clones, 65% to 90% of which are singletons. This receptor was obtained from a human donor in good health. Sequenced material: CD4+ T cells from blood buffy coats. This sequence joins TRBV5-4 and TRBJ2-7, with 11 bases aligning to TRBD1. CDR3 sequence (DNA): TGTGCCAGCAGCTTACCACCGGGACAGGGGGTCAACGAGCAGTACTTC. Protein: CASSLPPGQGVNEQYF.